Presented here are 15 T cell receptor beta chains from one specimen sequenced in a study of CD8 T cells in ankylosing spondylitis. TCRdb re-called the 5' RACE reads with MiXCR, one entry per CDR3 protein. Among under 250,000 distinct CDR3 sequences listed, about 30% were seen once. The sequenced sample consisted of blood, either unsorted or a sorted T cell fraction (not recorded which). These receptors all stem from a male donor with ankylosing spondylitis or in good health (not recorded which).

In this sample, this clonotype turned up once. A read error is likely, as this CDR3 ends without the conserved phenylalanine or tryptophan. The V call is TRBV29-1, the J call TRBJ2-7, with 8 positions matching TRBD2. Germline V gives CDR1 SQVTM, CDR2 ANQGSEA. This CDR3 spans 13 amino acids. V trimming: 6 bases; J trimming: 0 bases; junction bases outside the gene matches: 4. In DNA, the CDR3 is TGCAGCGTGATGCTAGCGGGCTCCTACGAGCAGTACTAC. It specifies CSVMLAGSYEQYY.

The gene calls are TRBV6-5 and TRBJ2-5; a possible D gene is TRBD1 (5 bases). The germline CDR1 and CDR2 sequences are MNHEY and SVGAGI. Trimming stripped 1 base from V and 5 bases from J, with 11 bases between. The CDR3 contains 14 residues. The CDR3 sequence is CASSYFRGRETQYF. Here the CDR3 DNA reads TGTGCCAGCAGTTACTTTAGGGGCAGGGAGACCCAGTACTTC.

This clonotype was observed many times. V and J are TRBV6-1 and TRBJ2-3, with TRBD2 matching 8 bases. The junction had 12 bases not matched to a gene; V was cut back by 7 bases and J by 9 bases. Germline V CDR1 and CDR2: MNHNS, SASEGT. The CDR3 runs 14 residues. This chain's CDR3 is CASTRAGGLDTQYF. Written as DNA, the CDR3 is TGTGCCAGCACAAGGGCGGGGGGTTTAGACACGCAGTATTTT.

Here the CDR3 reads CASSGGGTVNTEAFF. CDR3 in DNA: TGTGCCAGCAGTGGAGGAGGGACAGTGAACACTGAAGCTTTCTTT. V and J are TRBV12-3 or TRBV12-4 and TRBJ1-1, with 7 bases aligning to TRBD1. The CDR3 has 15 amino acids. With V trimmed by 5 bases and J by 0 bases, 6 bases remained unmatched.

Points on this clonotype: A junction boundary mismatches the germline segment, possibly from a read error. The chain couples TRBV7-8 to TRBJ2-5, with D uncertain. The CDR3 has 14 residues. Germline-derived CDR1 and CDR2 are SGHVS and FQNEAQ. CDR3 in amino acids: CASSLGAGQETEYF. In DNA, the CDR3 is TGTGCCAGCAGCTTAGGCGCAGGCCAAGAGACCGAGTACTTC.

The rearrangement joins TRBV29-1 to TRBJ2-7; D gene uncertain. CDR3 length: 11 amino acids. Germline lookup yields CDR1 SQVTM and CDR2 ANQGSEA. With 4 bases removed from V and 5 bases from J, the gap between germline ends came to 9 bases. This CDR3 is CSVGRADEQYF. The CDR3, as DNA: TGCAGCGTTGGGAGAGCCGACGAGCAGTACTTC.

This clonotype was picked up a small number of times. DNA of the CDR3: TGTGCCAGCAGCCCGGGGGGAGCGGTCTCCTACGAGCAGTACTTC. Translated, it gives CASSPGGAVSYEQYF. J is TRBJ2-7 and V is TRBV9; 7 bases match TRBD2. The junction had 7 bases not matched to a gene; V was cut back by 4 bases and J by 0 bases. CDR3 length equals 15 residues. Germline-derived CDR1 and CDR2 are SGDLS and YYNGEE.

This clonotype has more than one count but fewer than ten. V and J are TRBV4-2 and TRBJ2-5; the match to TRBD2 covers 8 bases. Germline lookup yields CDR1 LGHNA and CDR2 YNFKEQ. This CDR3 spans 16 amino acids. Unmatched junction bases numbered 7, after V lost 2 bases and J lost 2 bases. Here the CDR3 reads CASSQSSGGLQETQYF. The CDR3 DNA sequence: TGTGCCAGCAGCCAATCGAGCGGGGGCCTGCAAGAGACCCAGTACTTC.

The V and J genes are TRBV5-1 and TRBJ2-1; D is possibly TRBD1 or TRBD2 (7 bases each). There are 17 residues in the CDR3. V was clipped by 4 bases and J by 8 bases, with 25 bases between them. CDR1 and CDR2 from the germline V gene are SGHRS and YFSETQ. The CDR3 loop is CASSPLPGQPRGDEQFF. CDR3 DNA: TGCGCCAGCAGCCCTCTACCGGGACAGCCTCGGGGGGATGAGCAGTTCTTC.

This clonotype was seen more than once but under ten times. The chain recombines TRBV20-1 with TRBJ1-4, with 7 bases aligning to TRBD1. Per germline, CDR1 DFQATT and CDR2 SNEGSKA (reference sequence). J was trimmed by 8 bases and V by 0 bases; bases with no gene match: 9. The length of the CDR3 is 15 residues. CDR3 residues: CSARDRRQGWEKLFF. CDR3 sequence (DNA): TGCAGTGCTAGAGATAGGAGACAGGGTTGGGAAAAACTGTTTTTT.

This sequence joins TRBV3-1 and TRBJ2-1, with 7 bases that match TRBD2. The CDR3 totals 14 residues. Germline V lookup: CDR1 LGHDT, CDR2 YNNKEL (reference sequence). J gave up 6 bases and V 5 bases, and 7 bases lay outside the gene matches. DNA for the CDR3: TGTGCCAGCAGCACCGAGCGGGATGGCAATGAGCAGTTCTTC. Protein sequence: CASSTERDGNEQFF.

This clonotype was counted a single time. The chain joins TRBV18 to TRBJ1-1; unclear D gene. With 3 bases removed from V and 0 bases from J, the gap between germline ends came to 11 bases. Germline-derived CDR1 and CDR2 are KGHSH and LQKENI. The CDR3 has 15 amino acids. Written as DNA, the CDR3 is TGTGCCAGCTCACCCATGACGGAGCTGAACACTGAAGCTTTCTTT. This translates into CASSPMTELNTEAFF.

The chain uses TRBV10-3 and TRBJ2-5; possible D gene TRBD1, 6 bases. The V gene lost 6 bases and the J gene lost 1 base, with 9 bases spanning the gap. Germline-derived CDR1 and CDR2 are ENHRY and SYGVKD. The CDR3 is 13 residues long. The CDR3 DNA is TGTGCCATCAGCCGACAGGCCCAAGAGACCCAGTACTTC. This sequence encodes CAISRQAQETQYF.

This clonotype was found a few times. The chain carries TRBV20-1 and TRBJ2-5; D remains ambiguous. The CDR3 spans 14 residues. V was trimmed by 3 bases and J by 3 bases, leaving 14 bases between them. Germline V gene data show CDR1 as DFQATT and CDR2 as SNEGSKA (reference sequence). CDR3 loop: CSASGRRRKETQYF. CDR3 in DNA: TGCAGTGCTAGTGGCAGACGACGAAAAGAGACCCAGTACTTC.

The V gene is TRBV20-1, the J gene TRBJ2-1, with 11 positions matching TRBD2. Germline-derived CDR1 and CDR2 are DFQATT and SNEGSKA (reference sequence). V lost 3 bases to trimming and J lost 5 bases; unmatched junction nucleotides: 6. This CDR3 is built from 15 residues. CDR3 sequence reads: CSASPTSGVDNEQFF. CDR3 in DNA: TGCAGTGCTAGCCCGACTAGCGGGGTAGACAATGAGCAGTTCTTC.